The rows below give T cell receptor beta chains drawn from one sample of a study of human T cells and chemical hapten exposure. TCRdb re-analysed the RACE reads in MiXCR, keeping a single row per CDR3 protein. The sample holds around 260,000 distinct CDR3 sequences; about 9% are singletons and the top ten take roughly 2.5%. Sequences were derived from whole blood, sampled in connection with sensitization to the hapten diphenylcyclopropenone (DPC). These receptors originate from a woman in her thirties or forties with alopecia areata. Some clones in this sample may be carry-over from other donors' samples. CDR3s include the opening cysteine and the closing phenylalanine or tryptophan. The D gene is left open where the match is weak. Only part of the rows carry a size: once, few, many, or a class if the clone is expanded.

size: many
J: TRBJ1-4
D: TRBD1
V: TRBV5-1
DNA: TGCGCCAGCAGCCCGGGACAGGGGTCAGAAACTAATGAAAAACTGTTTTTT
CDR3: CASSPGQGSETNEKLFF

size: few
J: TRBJ2-3
D: TRBD2
V: TRBV7-2
DNA: TGTGCCAGCAGCCTCCGGACTAGCGGGTCAAGCACAGATACGCAGTATTTT
CDR3: CASSLRTSGSSTDTQYF

size: few
J: TRBJ2-7
D: TRBD2
V: TRBV20-1
DNA: TGCAGTGCTATTGATAGCGGGACCTACGAGCAGTACTTC
CDR3: CSAIDSGTYEQYF

size: many
J: TRBJ2-2
D: TRBD1
V: TRBV7-9
DNA: TGTGCCAGCAGCTTACCGCGGACAGGGGGACGGACCGGGGAGCTGTTTTTT
CDR3: CASSLPRTGGRTGELFF

size: .
J: TRBJ2-1
D: .
V: TRBV27
DNA: TGTGCCAGCAGTTTATATGACGGGGGCAATGAGCAGTTCTTC
CDR3: CASSLYDGGNEQFF

size: few
J: TRBJ2-2
D: .
V: TRBV5-4
DNA: TGTGCCAGCAGCTTGGTGCCAGCGAACACCGGGGAGCTGTTTTTT
CDR3: CASSLVPANTGELFF

size: .
J: TRBJ1-3
D: TRBD1
V: TRBV20-1
DNA: TGCAGTGCTAGACCTGGACAGGAGGCAGCCACCATATATTTT
CDR3: CSARPGQEAATIYF

size: few
J: TRBJ2-2
D: TRBD1
V: TRBV6-2/TRBV6-3
DNA: TGTGCCAGCAGTTACTCCCGACAGGGCTACCCAGTTAACACCGGGGAGCTGTTTTTT
CDR3: CASSYSRQGYPVNTGELFF

size: .
J: TRBJ2-1
D: TRBD1
V: TRBV5-1
DNA: TGCGCCAGCAGCTCCCCCTTTGACAGGGGGCTTAGCTCCTACAATGAGCAGTTCTTC
CDR3: CASSSPFDRGLSSYNEQFF

size: .
J: TRBJ1-5
D: .
V: TRBV6-2/TRBV6-3
DNA: TGTGCCAGCACGGGGGCTGGGGGGACAAATCAGCCCCAGCATTTT
CDR3: CASTGAGGTNQPQHF

size: many
J: TRBJ2-3
D: TRBD2
V: TRBV5-6
DNA: TGTGCCAGCAGCTCTAGCGGGGAAAAGGGTACGCAGTATTTT
CDR3: CASSSSGEKGTQYF

size: many
J: TRBJ2-7
D: .
V: TRBV10-3
DNA: TGTGCCGGCGGGACGAGCCTCTACGAGCAGTACTTC
CDR3: CAGGTSLYEQYF

size: .
J: TRBJ2-3
D: .
V: TRBV18
DNA: TGTGCCAGCTCCCCTAACCCCGGGACAGATACGCAGTATTTT
CDR3: CASSPNPGTDTQYF

size: .
J: TRBJ2-3
D: TRBD1
V: TRBV4-3
DNA: TGCGCCAGCAGCCAAGATATTATTCGGACAGGGGTGAACACAGATACGCAGTATTTT
CDR3: CASSQDIIRTGVNTDTQYF

size: few
J: TRBJ2-1
D: TRBD2
V: TRBV4-3
DNA: TGCGCCAGCAGCCAAGAATTTAATAGCGGGATGAACAATGAGCAGTTCTTC
CDR3: CASSQEFNSGMNNEQFF

size: few
J: TRBJ2-6
D: TRBD2
V: TRBV6-2/TRBV6-3
DNA: TGTGCCAGCACCTATCGGCGGGGGGACTCTGGGGCCAACGTCCTGACTTTC
CDR3: CASTYRRGDSGANVLTF

size: .
J: TRBJ1-2
D: TRBD1
V: TRBV12-3/TRBV12-4
DNA: TGTGCCAGCAGCCTAGGAGCTGGGGGACAGGGGGCGCGAGGCTACACCTTC
CDR3: CASSLGAGGQGARGYTF

size: many
J: TRBJ2-1
D: .
V: TRBV28
DNA: TGTGCCAGCAGTCGGGGGCCTCTTTTAGATGAGCAGTTCTTC
CDR3: CASSRGPLLDEQFF

size: .
J: TRBJ1-5
D: .
V: TRBV28
DNA: TGTGCCAGCAGTTTAATCCATCAGCCCCAGCATTTT
CDR3: CASSLIHQPQHF

size: few
J: TRBJ1-1
D: .
V: TRBV6-6
DNA: TGTGCCAGCGGAGGCCCTATGAACACTGAAGCTTTCTTT
CDR3: CASGGPMNTEAFF

size: .
J: TRBJ2-1
D: TRBD2
V: TRBV18
DNA: TGTGCCAGCTCACCCTCTTCGCGGGAGAGGAATGAGCAGTTCTTC
CDR3: CASSPSSRERNEQFF

size: few
J: TRBJ1-1
D: .
V: TRBV2
DNA: TGTGCCAGCACCAAAGAGGAGGGTATGGTGAACACTGAAGCTTTCTTT
CDR3: CASTKEEGMVNTEAFF

size: many
J: TRBJ2-3
D: TRBD1
V: TRBV9
DNA: TGTGCCAGCAGCCCGGACAGGGGGCGTACAGATACGCAGTATTTT
CDR3: CASSPDRGRTDTQYF

size: many
J: TRBJ1-6
D: TRBD1
V: TRBV7-2
DNA: TGTGCCAGCAGGGAACAGGGGCAGGGGAATTCACCCCTCCACTTT
CDR3: CASREQGQGNSPLHF

size: many
J: TRBJ1-5
D: .
V: TRBV6-5
DNA: TGTGCCAGCAGTTACCTGGGGGGGGGTCAGCCCCAGCATTTT
CDR3: CASSYLGGGQPQHF

size: many
J: TRBJ2-1
D: TRBD2
V: TRBV7-2
DNA: TGTGCCAGCAGCTTAGATCACGGGAGGAATGAGCAGTTCTTC
CDR3: CASSLDHGRNEQFF

size: few
J: TRBJ2-1
D: .
V: TRBV6-2/TRBV6-3
DNA: TGTGCCAGCAGTTACTCGTTAAGCTCCTACAATGAGCAGTTCTTC
CDR3: CASSYSLSSYNEQFF

size: .
J: TRBJ2-1
D: .
V: TRBV7-8
DNA: TGTGCCAGCAGTCCCGGGATCCCAAACAATGAGCAGTTCTTC
CDR3: CASSPGIPNNEQFF

size: .
J: TRBJ2-7
D: .
V: TRBV5-1
DNA: TGCGCCAGCAGCTTGGTATGGGGCCCCTACGAGCAGTACTTC
CDR3: CASSLVWGPYEQYF

size: many
J: TRBJ2-1
D: TRBD1
V: TRBV28
DNA: TGTGCCAGCAGTTCGGGCGTGGCAGGGGGCCCCCAGGAGCAGTTCTTC
CDR3: CASSSGVAGGPQEQFF

size: .
J: TRBJ2-3
D: TRBD2
V: TRBV11-2
DNA: TGTGCCAGCAGCTTCCTAGCGCGGGAGAGAGGGACAGATACGCAGTATTTT
CDR3: CASSFLARERGTDTQYF

size: many
J: TRBJ1-6
D: TRBD1
V: TRBV20-1
DNA: TGCAGTGCGAAACAGGGGGGTGGTAATTCACCCCTCCACTTT
CDR3: CSAKQGGGNSPLHF

size: .
J: TRBJ2-2
D: TRBD2
V: TRBV2
DNA: TGTGCCAGCAAGGCTAGCGGGAGCCCCGGGGAGCTGTTTTTT
CDR3: CASKASGSPGELFF

size: many
J: TRBJ2-1
D: TRBD2
V: TRBV7-6
DNA: TGTGCCAGCAGCTTAATCGGGGGGGACCCTAACAATGAGCAGTTCTTC
CDR3: CASSLIGGDPNNEQFF

size: few
J: TRBJ1-5
D: .
V: TRBV28
DNA: TGTGCCAGCAGTTTATCCCCTAGGGTAGACGGGGATTCGCTGTTT
CDR3: CASSLSPRVDGDSLF

size: few
J: TRBJ1-2
D: .
V: TRBV12-3/TRBV12-4
DNA: TGTGCCAGCAGTTTACGCGGGGGGAGCTATGGCTACACCTTC
CDR3: CASSLRGGSYGYTF

size: few
J: TRBJ2-1
D: TRBD2
V: TRBV28
DNA: TGTGCCAGCAGGGGCCCCCACCTAGCGGACAATGAGCAGTTCTTC
CDR3: CASRGPHLADNEQFF

size: .
J: TRBJ2-5
D: .
V: TRBV28
DNA: TGTGCCAGCAGTCCAATGGGGGGGCTGGCGGAGACCCAGTACTTC
CDR3: CASSPMGGLAETQYF

size: few
J: TRBJ2-1
D: .
V: TRBV29-1
DNA: TGCAGCGCCTCCGTTCGGAGCGGTGAGCAGTTCTTC
CDR3: CSASVRSGEQFF

size: few
J: TRBJ2-7
D: .
V: TRBV20-1
DNA: TGCAGCCCTCTGTCCTCATACGAGCAGTACTTC
CDR3: CSPLSSYEQYF

size: few
J: TRBJ2-1
D: .
V: TRBV27
DNA: TGTGCCAGCAGTCCCGGACAGATCCCCTACAATGAGCAGTTCTTC
CDR3: CASSPGQIPYNEQFF

size: .
J: TRBJ2-3
D: TRBD2
V: TRBV5-4
DNA: TGTGCCAGCAGCGGATGGACTAGCGTTAGCACAGATACGCAGTATTTT
CDR3: CASSGWTSVSTDTQYF

size: few
J: TRBJ2-1
D: .
V: TRBV4-2
DNA: TGTGCCAGCAGCCAAGATCCTTATAAGAATGAGCAGTTCTTC
CDR3: CASSQDPYKNEQFF

size: many
J: TRBJ2-7
D: .
V: TRBV6-2/TRBV6-3
DNA: TGTGCCAGCAGTCAGACCAGCGGTAGCTCCTACGAGCAGTACTTC
CDR3: CASSQTSGSSYEQYF

size: .
J: TRBJ2-7
D: .
V: TRBV5-1
DNA: TGCGCCAGCAGCCTCGGGACACTGGCCTACGAGCAGTACTTC
CDR3: CASSLGTLAYEQYF

size: many
J: TRBJ2-2
D: TRBD1
V: TRBV12-3/TRBV12-4
DNA: TGTGCCAGCAGTTCGCGGGACAGGGGTAGGCTGTTTTTT
CDR3: CASSSRDRGRLFF

size: .
J: TRBJ1-2
D: TRBD1
V: TRBV28
DNA: TGTGCCGCAGAGGGGACACAGGGGTCAAGGGGTAGCGGCGGCTACACCTTC
CDR3: CAAEGTQGSRGSGGYTF

size: few
J: TRBJ2-3
D: TRBD2
V: TRBV5-1
DNA: TGCGCCAGCAGCTGGACTAGGCCTAGCACAGATACGCAGTATTTT
CDR3: CASSWTRPSTDTQYF

size: few
J: TRBJ1-5
D: .
V: TRBV6-6
DNA: TGTGCCACCACGACGGATAGCAATCAGCCCCAGCATTTT
CDR3: CATTTDSNQPQHF

size: .
J: TRBJ2-7
D: TRBD1
V: TRBV5-1
DNA: TGCGCCAGCAGCTTGGGGGACAGATCCTACGAGCAGTACTTC
CDR3: CASSLGDRSYEQYF

size: few
J: TRBJ1-1
D: TRBD1
V: TRBV6-5
DNA: TGTGCCAGCAGCAAAGGGGGGGGACAGGTTGTCACTGAAGCTTTCTTT
CDR3: CASSKGGGQVVTEAFF

size: .
J: TRBJ1-6
D: .
V: TRBV13
DNA: TGTGCCAGCAGCCTGAGCCTCGGACCCGCGGGGTTTTCACCCCTCCACTTT
CDR3: CASSLSLGPAGFSPLHF

size: .
J: TRBJ1-1
D: .
V: TRBV7-9
DNA: TGTGCCAGCAGCTCATCACCGGGACTCTTGAACACTGAAGCTTTCTTT
CDR3: CASSSSPGLLNTEAFF

size: few
J: TRBJ2-5
D: .
V: TRBV28
DNA: TGTGCCAGCACCAAAACCCCAAGCACTCGCCAAGAGACCCAGTACTTC
CDR3: CASTKTPSTRQETQYF

size: .
J: TRBJ2-7
D: TRBD2
V: TRBV20-1
DNA: TGCAGTGCTCCCGCGGAGGGGACTAGCGGGAGTTCGGGCTACGAGCAGTACTTC
CDR3: CSAPAEGTSGSSGYEQYF

size: .
J: TRBJ2-1
D: .
V: TRBV7-9
DNA: TGTGCCAGCAGCGCGTGGGACCACACGTTCTTC
CDR3: CASSAWDHTFF

size: .
J: TRBJ2-7
D: TRBD1
V: TRBV5-4
DNA: TGTGCCAGCAGCCAACGAGGGACAGGACATTACGAGCAGTACTTC
CDR3: CASSQRGTGHYEQYF

size: .
J: TRBJ2-7
D: .
V: TRBV7-9
DNA: TGTGCCAGCAGCCGGATTGCGGCCGAGCAGTACTTC
CDR3: CASSRIAAEQYF

size: .
J: TRBJ2-5
D: .
V: TRBV5-1
DNA: TGCGCCAGCAGCTTGCAGGACTACCGCCAAGAGACCCAGTACTTC
CDR3: CASSLQDYRQETQYF